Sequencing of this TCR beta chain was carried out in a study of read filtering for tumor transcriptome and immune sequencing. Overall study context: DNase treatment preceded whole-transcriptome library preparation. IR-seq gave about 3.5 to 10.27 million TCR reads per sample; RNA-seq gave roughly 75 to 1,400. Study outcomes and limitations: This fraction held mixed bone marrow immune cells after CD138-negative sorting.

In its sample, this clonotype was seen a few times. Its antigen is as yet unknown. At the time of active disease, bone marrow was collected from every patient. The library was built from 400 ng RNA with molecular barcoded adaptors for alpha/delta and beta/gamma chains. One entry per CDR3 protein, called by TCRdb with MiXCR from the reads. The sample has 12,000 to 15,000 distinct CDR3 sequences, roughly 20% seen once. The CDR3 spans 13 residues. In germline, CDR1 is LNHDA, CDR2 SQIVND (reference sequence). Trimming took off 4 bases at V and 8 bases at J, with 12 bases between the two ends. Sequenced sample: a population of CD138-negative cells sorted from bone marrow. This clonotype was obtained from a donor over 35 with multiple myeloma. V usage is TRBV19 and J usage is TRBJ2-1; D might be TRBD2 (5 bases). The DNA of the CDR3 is TGTGCCAGTAGTACCTTATCCGGGGATGAGCAGTTCTTC. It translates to CASSTLSGDEQFF.